Below, one T cell receptor beta chain is given with its context. CDR3 length equals 14 residues. Per the germline V gene, CDR1 is SGHRS and CDR2 is YFSETQ. J lost 4 bases, V lost 6 bases, and 7 bases had no gene match. This sample is part of a study of blood T cell repertoires in COVID-19. Assay used: immunoSEQ multiplex PCR; TCRdb lists only in-frame clones, some missing. The sample shows about 170,000 clones, approximately 86% of them seen only once. This chain links TRBV5-1 with TRBJ2-3; 8 bases agree with TRBD2. The sequenced sample was peripheral blood. This sequence originates from a woman older than 75 with COVID-19, enrolled during active disease. CDR3 protein: CASTRLASADTQYF. CDR3 bases: TGCGCCAGCACCAGACTAGCGTCTGCAGATACGCAGTATTTT.